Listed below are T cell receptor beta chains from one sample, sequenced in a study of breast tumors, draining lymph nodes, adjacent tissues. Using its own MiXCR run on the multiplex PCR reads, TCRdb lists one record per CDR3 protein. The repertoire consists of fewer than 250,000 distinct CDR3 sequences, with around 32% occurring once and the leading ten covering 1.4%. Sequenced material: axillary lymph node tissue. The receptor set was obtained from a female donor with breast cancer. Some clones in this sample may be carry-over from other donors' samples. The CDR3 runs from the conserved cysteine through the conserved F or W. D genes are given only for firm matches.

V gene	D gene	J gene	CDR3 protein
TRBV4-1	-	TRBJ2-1	CASSPASVGPYNEQFF
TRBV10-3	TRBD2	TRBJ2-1	CAISETGTSGYNEQFF
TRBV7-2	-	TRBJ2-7	CFRRGARDTLPPARRTTYEQYF
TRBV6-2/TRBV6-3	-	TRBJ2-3	CASSHSTGSGTQYF
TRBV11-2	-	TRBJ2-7	CASSLRPSGYEQYF
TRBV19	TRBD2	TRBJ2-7	CASSQGLAGGAHEQYF
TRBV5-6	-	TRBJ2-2	CASSLASARLRMYNGVGELFF
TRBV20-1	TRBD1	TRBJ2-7	CSASRVDRGAYEQYF
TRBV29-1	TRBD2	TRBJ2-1	CSLMTGTSGNEQFF
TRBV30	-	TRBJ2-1	CAWGGVSEQFF
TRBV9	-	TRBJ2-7	CASSVGGIDYEQYF
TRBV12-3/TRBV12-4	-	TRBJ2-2	CASSLANSDGELFF
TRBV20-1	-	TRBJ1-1	CSARWGEVTEAFF
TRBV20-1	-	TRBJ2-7	CSARSIRGVRGYEQYF
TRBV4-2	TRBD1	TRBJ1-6	CASSQRPTGGARSPLHF
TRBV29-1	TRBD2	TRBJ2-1	CSVGGSGSTYNEQFF
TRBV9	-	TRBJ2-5	CASSVEGVQETQYF
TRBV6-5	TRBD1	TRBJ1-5	CASRDRGVGQPQHF
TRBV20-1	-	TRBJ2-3	CSASITSPPPDTQYF
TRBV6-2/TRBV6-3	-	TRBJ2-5	CASSYSSLRQETQYF
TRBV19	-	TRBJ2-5	CASSIDATYETQYF
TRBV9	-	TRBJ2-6	CASSETGTRANVPTF
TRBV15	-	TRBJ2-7	CATSREFSSYEQYF
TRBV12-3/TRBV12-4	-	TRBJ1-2	CASTLAGLHVYGYTF
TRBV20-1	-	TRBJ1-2	CSASSGQRYGYTF
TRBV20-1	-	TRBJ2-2	CSATGTGELFF
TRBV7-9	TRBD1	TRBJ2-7	CASSPTGGYAYEQYF
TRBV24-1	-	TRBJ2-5	CTTSDNRGPETQYF
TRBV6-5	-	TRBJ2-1	CATAPFGANEQFF
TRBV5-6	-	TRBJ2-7	CASSAFHEQYF
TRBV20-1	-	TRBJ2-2	CSATDINTGELFF
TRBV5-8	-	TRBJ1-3	CASNHRVASSSGNAIYF
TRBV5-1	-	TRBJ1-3	CASSPDRFNTIYF
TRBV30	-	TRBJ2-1	CAWSRGGDYNEQFF
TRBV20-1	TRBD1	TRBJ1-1	CSAVRQGLTEAFF
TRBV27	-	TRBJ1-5	CASSFAGAGGNQPQHF
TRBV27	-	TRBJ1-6	CASSLAANSPLHF
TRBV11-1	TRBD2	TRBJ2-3	CASSQPGTSGRTDTQYF
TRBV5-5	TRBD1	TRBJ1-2	CASSLLGQLDGYTF
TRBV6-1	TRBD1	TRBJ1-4	CAGGTGQEKLFF
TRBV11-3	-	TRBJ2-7	CASSFGAGTPFGF
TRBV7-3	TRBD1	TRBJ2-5	CASSSTGVEEETQYF
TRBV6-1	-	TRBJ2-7	CAIRSVGTYEQYF
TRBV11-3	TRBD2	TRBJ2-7	CASSLSPPPAGGPYEQYF
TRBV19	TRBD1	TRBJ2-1	CASRDRTGDRMDEQFF
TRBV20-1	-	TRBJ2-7	CSAGGTYEQYF
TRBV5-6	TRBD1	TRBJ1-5	CASSTSGQGNQPQHF
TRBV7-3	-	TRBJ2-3	CASSLQAYNEQYF
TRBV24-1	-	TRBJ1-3	CATSDAIGNTIYF
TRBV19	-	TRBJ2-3	CATTFGGDTDTQYF
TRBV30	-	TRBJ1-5	CAWSPPGVSQPQHF
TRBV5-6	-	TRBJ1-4	CASGDRYSGTNEKLFF
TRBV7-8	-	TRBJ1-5	CASSLDTASNQPQHF
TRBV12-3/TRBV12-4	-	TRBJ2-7	CASGSVGALYF
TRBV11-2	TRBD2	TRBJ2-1	CASSLEGAGGNEQFF